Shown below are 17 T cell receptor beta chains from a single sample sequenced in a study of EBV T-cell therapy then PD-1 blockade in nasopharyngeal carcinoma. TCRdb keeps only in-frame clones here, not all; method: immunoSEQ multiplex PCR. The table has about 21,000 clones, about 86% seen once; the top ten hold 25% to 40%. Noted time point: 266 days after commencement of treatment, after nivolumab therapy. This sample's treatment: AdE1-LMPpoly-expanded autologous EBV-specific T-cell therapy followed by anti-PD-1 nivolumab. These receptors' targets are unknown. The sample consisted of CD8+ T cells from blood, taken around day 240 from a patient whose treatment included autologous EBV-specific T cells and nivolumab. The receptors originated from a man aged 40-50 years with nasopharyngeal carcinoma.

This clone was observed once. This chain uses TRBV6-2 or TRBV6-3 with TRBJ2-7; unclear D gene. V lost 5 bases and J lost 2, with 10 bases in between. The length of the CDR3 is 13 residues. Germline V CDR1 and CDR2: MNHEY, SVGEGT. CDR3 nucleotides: TGTGCCAGCAGTCCAACAAATGCCTACGAGCAGTACTTC. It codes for CASSPTNAYEQYF.

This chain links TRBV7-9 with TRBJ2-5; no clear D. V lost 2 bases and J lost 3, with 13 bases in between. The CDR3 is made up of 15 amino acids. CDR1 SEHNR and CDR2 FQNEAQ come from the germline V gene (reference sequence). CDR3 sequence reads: CASSLRGQLKETQYF. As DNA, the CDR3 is TGTGCCAGCAGCTTACGTGGGCAGTTGAAAGAGACCCAGTACTTC.

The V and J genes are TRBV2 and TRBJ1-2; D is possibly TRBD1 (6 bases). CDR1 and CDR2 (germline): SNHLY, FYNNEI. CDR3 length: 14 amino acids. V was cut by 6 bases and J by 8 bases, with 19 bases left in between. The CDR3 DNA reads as TGTGCCAGCAGCCCCGGACAGATGACAAGAGGCTACACCTTC. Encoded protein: CASSPGQMTRGYTF.

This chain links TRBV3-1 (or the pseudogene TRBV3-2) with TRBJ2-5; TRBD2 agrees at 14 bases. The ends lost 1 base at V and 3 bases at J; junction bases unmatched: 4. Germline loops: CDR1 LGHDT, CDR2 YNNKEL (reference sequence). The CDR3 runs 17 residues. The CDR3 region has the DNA TGTGCCAGCAGCCAAGGACTAGCGGGGGGGAGGGAAGAGACCCAGTACTTC. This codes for CASSQGLAGGREETQYF.

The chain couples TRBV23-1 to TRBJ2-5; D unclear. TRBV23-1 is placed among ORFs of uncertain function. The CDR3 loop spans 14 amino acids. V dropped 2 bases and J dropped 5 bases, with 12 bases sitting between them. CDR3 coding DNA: TGCGCCAGCAGTCAACATGTTCCATCGGAGACCCAGTACTTC. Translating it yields CASSQHVPSETQYF.

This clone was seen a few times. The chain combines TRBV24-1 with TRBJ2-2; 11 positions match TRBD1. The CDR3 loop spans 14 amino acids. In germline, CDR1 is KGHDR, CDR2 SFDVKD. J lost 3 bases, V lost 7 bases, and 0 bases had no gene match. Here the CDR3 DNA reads TGTGCCACCAGGGGACAGGGGGACACCGGGGAGCTGTTTTTT. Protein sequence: CATRGQGDTGELFF.

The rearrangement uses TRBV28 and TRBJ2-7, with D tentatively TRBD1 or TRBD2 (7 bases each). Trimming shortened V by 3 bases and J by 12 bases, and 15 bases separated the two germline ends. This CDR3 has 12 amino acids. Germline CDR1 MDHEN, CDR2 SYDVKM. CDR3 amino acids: CASSLGGGAMYF. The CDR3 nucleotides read TGTGCCAGCAGTTTGGGAGGGGGCGCGATGTACTTC.

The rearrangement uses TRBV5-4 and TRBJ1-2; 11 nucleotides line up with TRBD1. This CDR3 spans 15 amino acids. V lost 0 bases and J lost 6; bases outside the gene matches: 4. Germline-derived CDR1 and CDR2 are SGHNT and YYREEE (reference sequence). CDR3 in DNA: TGTGCCAGCAGCTTGGTGGGGACAGGGGGAGATGGCTACACCTTC. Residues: CASSLVGTGGDGYTF.

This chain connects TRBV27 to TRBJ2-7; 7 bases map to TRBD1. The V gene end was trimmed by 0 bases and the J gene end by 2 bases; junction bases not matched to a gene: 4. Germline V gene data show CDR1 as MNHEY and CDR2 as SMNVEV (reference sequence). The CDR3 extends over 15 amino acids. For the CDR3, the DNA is TGTGCCAGCAGTTTATCGGCAGGGGGAACCTACGAGCAGTACTTC. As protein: CASSLSAGGTYEQYF.

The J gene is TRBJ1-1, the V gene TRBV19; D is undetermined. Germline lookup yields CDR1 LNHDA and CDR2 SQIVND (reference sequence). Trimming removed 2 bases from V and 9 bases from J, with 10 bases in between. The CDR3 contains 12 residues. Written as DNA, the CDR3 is TGTGCCAGTAGTATAAACGGATTTCAAGCTTTCTTT. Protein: CASSINGFQAFF. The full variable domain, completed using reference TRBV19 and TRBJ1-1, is DGGITQSPKYLFRKEGQNVTLSCEQNLNHDAMYWYRQDPGQGLRLIYYSQIVNDFQKGDIAEGYSVSREKKESFPLTVTSAQKNPTAFYLCASSINGFQAFFGQGTRLTVV.

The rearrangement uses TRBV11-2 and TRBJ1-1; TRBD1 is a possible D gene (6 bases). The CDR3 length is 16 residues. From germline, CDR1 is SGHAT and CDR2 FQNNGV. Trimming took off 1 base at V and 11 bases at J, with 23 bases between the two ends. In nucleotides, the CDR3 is TGTGCCAGCAGCTTAGTCCCCGGGACAAGGAGTTTGAAGGCTTTCTTT. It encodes CASSLVPGTRSLKAFF.

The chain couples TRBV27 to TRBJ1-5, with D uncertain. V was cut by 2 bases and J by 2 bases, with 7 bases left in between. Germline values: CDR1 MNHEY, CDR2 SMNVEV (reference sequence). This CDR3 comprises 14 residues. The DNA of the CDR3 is TGTGCCAGCAGTTTAGTGGGCGGCAATCAGCCCCAGCATTTT. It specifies CASSLVGGNQPQHF.

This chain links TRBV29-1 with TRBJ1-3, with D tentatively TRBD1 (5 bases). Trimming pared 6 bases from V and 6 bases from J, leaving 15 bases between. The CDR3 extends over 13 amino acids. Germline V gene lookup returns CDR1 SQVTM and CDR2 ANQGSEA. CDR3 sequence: CSVQGGVENTIYF. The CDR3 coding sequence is TGCAGCGTCCAGGGCGGTGTGGAAAACACCATATATTTT.

The CDR3 region is CASSLGNRGATEAFF. The CDR3 DNA reads TGCGCCAGCAGCTTGGGTAACAGGGGGGCCACTGAAGCTTTCTTT. The genes are TRBV5-1 and TRBJ1-1; 8 positions match TRBD1. This CDR3 spans 15 amino acids. Germline CDR1 is SGHRS and CDR2 is YFSETQ. Losses at the gene ends were 0 bases for V and 4 bases for J; bases not matched to a gene: 5.

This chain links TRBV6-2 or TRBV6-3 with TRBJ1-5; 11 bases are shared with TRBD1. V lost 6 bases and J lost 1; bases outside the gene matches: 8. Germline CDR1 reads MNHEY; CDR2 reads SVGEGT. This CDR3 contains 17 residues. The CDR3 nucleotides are TGTGCCAGCAGCCCTTATGGGACAGGGGGGAGCAATCAGCCCCAGCATTTT. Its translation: CASSPYGTGGSNQPQHF.

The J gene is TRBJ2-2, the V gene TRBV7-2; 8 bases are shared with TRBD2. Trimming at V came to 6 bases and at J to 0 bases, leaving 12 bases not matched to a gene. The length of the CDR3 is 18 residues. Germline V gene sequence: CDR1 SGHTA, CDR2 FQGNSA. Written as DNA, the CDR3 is TGTGCCAGCAGACACCACCGGGGGGGCGTTCCGAACACCGGGGAGCTGTTTTTT. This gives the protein CASRHHRGGVPNTGELFF.

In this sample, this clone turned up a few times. CDR3 sequence reads: CASSTWGIRLGSGNTIYF. CDR3 DNA: TGTGCCAGTAGTACATGGGGAATACGGCTCGGGTCTGGAAACACCATATATTTT. The genes are TRBV19 and TRBJ1-3; D remains ambiguous. Trimming shortened V by 4 bases and J by 1 base, and 20 bases separated the two germline ends. The CDR3 is 18 amino acids. Germline V CDR1 and CDR2: LNHDA, SQIVND (reference sequence).